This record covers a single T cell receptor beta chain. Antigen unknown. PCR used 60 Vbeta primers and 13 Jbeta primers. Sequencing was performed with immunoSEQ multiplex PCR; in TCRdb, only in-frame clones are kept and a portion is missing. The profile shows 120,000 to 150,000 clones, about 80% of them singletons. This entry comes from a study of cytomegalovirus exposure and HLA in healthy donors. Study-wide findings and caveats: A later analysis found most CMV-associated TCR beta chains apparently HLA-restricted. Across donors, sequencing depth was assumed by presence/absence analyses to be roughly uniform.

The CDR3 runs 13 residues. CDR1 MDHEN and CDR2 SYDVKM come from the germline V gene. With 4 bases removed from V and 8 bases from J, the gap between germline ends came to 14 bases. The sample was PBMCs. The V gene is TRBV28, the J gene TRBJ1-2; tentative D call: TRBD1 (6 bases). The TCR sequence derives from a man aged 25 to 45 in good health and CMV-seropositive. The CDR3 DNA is TGTGCCAGCAGTTCCAGGGGTCGAGGGGGCTACACCTTC. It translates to CASSSRGRGGYTF.